This T cell receptor beta chain comes out of a study of OX40 agonist ivuxolimab in advanced cancers. Study summary: Two cutaneous melanoma patients and one hepatocellular carcinoma patient, three in all, had partial responses.

V was pared by 10 bases and J by 5 bases, with 17 bases between. This CDR3 is built from 13 residues. The germline V gene has CDR1 ENHRY and CDR2 SYGVKD. Clones were read by immunoSEQ multiplex PCR, and TCRdb kept only the in-frame ones, dropping some. The data contain around 40,000 clones, 80% of them singletons. To note about this clone: Its antigen is unknown.

Findings of the study overall: There were also nonresponders showing low normalized T-cell clonal expansion.

The chain employs TRBV10-3 and TRBJ2-5, with a possible D match to TRBD2 (6 bases). This material consisted of CD4+ or CD8+ T cells sorted from blood, taken in a trial of the OX40 agonist ivuxolimab. The sequence was collected from an adult with an advanced solid tumor such as melanoma, head and neck, liver or kidney cancer. In nucleotides, the CDR3 is TGTGCCACAATCCCGGGGGTTGGGGAGACCCAGTACTTC. Its protein product is CATIPGVGETQYF.